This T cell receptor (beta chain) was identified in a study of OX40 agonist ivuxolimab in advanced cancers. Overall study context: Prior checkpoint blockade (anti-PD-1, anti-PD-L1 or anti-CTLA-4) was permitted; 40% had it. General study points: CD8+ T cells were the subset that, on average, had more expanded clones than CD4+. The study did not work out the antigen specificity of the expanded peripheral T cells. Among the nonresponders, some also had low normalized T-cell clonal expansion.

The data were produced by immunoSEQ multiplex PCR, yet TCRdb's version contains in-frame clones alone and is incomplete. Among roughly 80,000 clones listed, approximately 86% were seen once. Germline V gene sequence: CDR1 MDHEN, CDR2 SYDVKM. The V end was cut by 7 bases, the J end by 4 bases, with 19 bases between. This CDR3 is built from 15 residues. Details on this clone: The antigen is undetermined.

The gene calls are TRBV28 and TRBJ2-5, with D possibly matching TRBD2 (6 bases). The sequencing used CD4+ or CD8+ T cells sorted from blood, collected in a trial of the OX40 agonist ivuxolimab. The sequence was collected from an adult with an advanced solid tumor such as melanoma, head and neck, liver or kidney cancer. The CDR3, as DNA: TGTGCCAGCAATGGAGGGATAGAAGCGGGAGAGACCCAGTACTTC. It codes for CASNGGIEAGETQYF.